Sequencing of this T cell receptor beta chain was carried out in a study of T cell clusters in autoimmune cytopenias. Study results and limitations: Physiological T cell clusters of healthy donors were apparently absent in primary autoimmune cytopenia patients. Active autoimmune hepatitis patients had roughly 3.3-fold fewer exclusive TRB clusters than healthy donors. The T cell clusters were defined only in silico, without experimental functional validation.

On this clonotype itself: As yet, its antigen is unknown.

Tens of thousands of genome equivalents of blood DNA were amplified for TRB. TRB rearrangements were amplified by touch-down multiplex PCR with mixed TRB-A/B primers. TCRdb reprocessed the multiplex PCR reads and keeps a single row for each CDR3 protein, giving no DNA. The sample table sets out some 7,800 distinct CDR3 sequences. Per germline, CDR1 SEHNR and CDR2 FQNEAQ (reference sequence). This CDR3 is 15 amino acids long. The TCR sequence derives from a human donor with an autoimmune cytopenia or autoimmune hepatitis (not recorded which). The sample taken for sequencing was peripheral blood. The chain has TRBV7-9 and TRBJ1-4; without DNA, the TCRdb call of TRBD1 cannot be checked. CDR3 in amino acids: CASSLARAGAEKLFF.